The TCR beta chain under discussion was sequenced for a study of cytomegalovirus exposure and HLA in healthy donors. Whole-study context: Unique TCR beta sequences numbering about 100 million came from around 180 million T cells in an earlier analysis. HLA-typed donors were the source of approximately 80 million unique TCRs held in an early data release. General study findings and limits: Investigators reported 164 TCR beta chains as tied to cytomegalovirus.

Concerning this clone itself: The antigen is unknown.

The PCR had 60 Vbeta and 13 Jbeta primers. TCRdb keeps only in-frame clones here, not all; method: immunoSEQ multiplex PCR. Of roughly 180,000 clones listed, less than 80% are singletons. Germline-derived CDR1 and CDR2 are SGHKS and YYEKEE (reference sequence). V gave up 4 bases and J gave up 7 bases, with 12 bases separating them. The CDR3 sequence is 14 residues long. The rearrangement uses TRBV5-5 and TRBJ1-6; a possible D gene is TRBD1 (6 bases). The sequencing sample was made of PBMCs. This TCR was sampled from a female donor in good health and CMV-seronegative. The CDR3 protein is CASSTQGDNSPLHF. CDR3 in DNA: TGTGCCAGCAGCACACAGGGAGACAATTCACCCCTCCACTTT.